This T cell receptor (beta chain) was retrieved from a study of CD8+CD57+ T cells in acquired aplastic anemia. Study background: Sorted CD4+ and CD8+ cells yielded around 3 ug of DNA on average. Study results and caveats: The number of CD8+ CDR3 sequences shared by patients and controls was around 30. Patients did not significantly differ from controls in CD8+ Simpson's diversity.

The CDR3 totals 16 residues. Germline CDR1 reads SGHTS; CDR2 reads YDEGEE. After removal of 3 bases from V and 3 bases from J, the junction contained 11 bases not matched to a gene. Genomic DNA acted as the template from which TCR beta VDJ combination and CDR3 sequence profiling were carried out. From the reads, TCRdb called clonotypes with MiXCR, one entry per CDR3 protein. The sample holds 150,000 to 200,000 distinct CDR3 sequences, around three fifths seen once. As for this clonotype: Its antigen remains unidentified.

The receptor comes from a human donor with severe aplastic anemia or a healthy control (not recorded which). The genes are TRBV5-8 and TRBJ1-1, with TRBD1 identical over 7 bases. The sample comprised sorted CD4+, CD8+, or CD8+CD57+ T cells (not recorded which) from PBMCs. CDR3 residues: CASSSDKTGYDTEAFF. For the CDR3, the DNA is TGTGCCAGCAGCTCGGATAAGACAGGGTATGACACTGAAGCTTTCTTT.